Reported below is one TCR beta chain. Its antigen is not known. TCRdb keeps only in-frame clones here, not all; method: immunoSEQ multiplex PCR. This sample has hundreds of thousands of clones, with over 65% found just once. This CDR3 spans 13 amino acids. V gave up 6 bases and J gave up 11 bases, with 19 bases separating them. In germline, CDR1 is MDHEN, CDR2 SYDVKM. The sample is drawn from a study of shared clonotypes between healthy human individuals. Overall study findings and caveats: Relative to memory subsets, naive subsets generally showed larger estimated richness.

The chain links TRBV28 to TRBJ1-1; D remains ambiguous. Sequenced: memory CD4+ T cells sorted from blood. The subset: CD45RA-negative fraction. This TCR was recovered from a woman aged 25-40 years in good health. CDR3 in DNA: TGTGCCAGCAGCCGGGTCATGGTGTCACGGGCTTTCTTT. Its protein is CASSRVMVSRAFF. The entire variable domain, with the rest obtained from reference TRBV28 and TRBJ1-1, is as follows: DVKVTQSSRYLVKRTGEKVFLECVQDMDHENMFWYRQDPGLGLRLIYFSYDVKMKEKGDIPEGYSVSREKKERFSLILESASTNQTSMYLCASSRVMVSRAFFGQGTRLTVV.